The 23 T cell receptor beta chains given below trace back to one sample, sequenced in a study of beta chain features in type 1 diabetes. Reverse transcribing all isolated RNA meant expressed TCRB transcripts were sequenced. TCRdb keeps only in-frame clones here, not all; method: immunoSEQ multiplex PCR. The table lists under 200,000 clones, about 9.1% of them singletons. The sequenced material came from central memory CD4+ T cells from blood. The receptors stem from a woman under 30 in good health.

This clone was detected a few times. The chain combines TRBV5-1 with TRBJ2-5; 9 bases line up with TRBD1. CDR3 size: 14 residues. Germline CDR1 SGHRS, CDR2 YFSETQ. V shed 0 bases, J shed 3 bases, and the junction held 0 bases outside the gene matches. The CDR3 reads CASSLGTGEETQYF. The DNA of the CDR3 is TGCGCCAGCAGCTTGGGGACAGGGGAAGAGACCCAGTACTTC.

V is TRBV4-2 and J is TRBJ2-7, with 9 bases that match TRBD2. Germline assignment: CDR1 LGHNA and CDR2 YNFKEQ. The V gene end was trimmed by 5 bases and the J gene end by 1 base; junction bases not matched to a gene: 3. The CDR3 sequence is 14 residues long. CDR3 DNA: TGTGCCAGCAGCTCGACTAGCGGATCCTACGAGCAGTACTTC. This gives the protein CASSSTSGSYEQYF.

This clone was seen a few times. V gene TRBV5-1 combines with J gene TRBJ2-5; D may be TRBD1 (7 bases). V dropped 0 bases and J dropped 3 bases, with 9 bases sitting between them. This CDR3 has 14 amino acids. CDR1 and CDR2 from the germline V gene are SGHRS and YFSETQ. The CDR3 bases are TGCGCCAGCAGCTTGGGCGGGACAGAAGAGACCCAGTACTTC. This codes for CASSLGGTEETQYF.

This chain links TRBV4-1 with TRBJ2-7; weak D call: TRBD1 (5 bases). Germline loops: CDR1 MGHRA, CDR2 YSYEKL. The V gene lost 2 bases and the J gene lost 4 bases, with 9 bases spanning the gap. This CDR3 comprises 13 residues. The DNA of the CDR3 is TGCGCCAGCAGCCAAAGGACATTGTACGAGCAGTACTTC. Encoded protein: CASSQRTLYEQYF.

This clone was recorded many times. The DNA for the CDR3 is TGTGCCAGCAAGAGCACCGGGGAGCTGTTTTTT. Protein: CASKSTGELFF. V is TRBV27 and J is TRBJ2-2; no firm D call. The length of the CDR3 is 11 residues. V lost 7 bases, J lost 4 bases, and 4 bases lay in between. CDR1 is MNHEY, CDR2 SMNVEV, per germline (reference sequence).

The chain combines TRBV5-1 with TRBJ2-1; TRBD2 aligns across 9 bases. CDR3 length: 16 amino acids. The germline CDR1 and CDR2 sequences are SGHRS and YFSETQ. Losses at the gene ends were 4 bases for V and 0 bases for J; bases not matched to a gene: 5. The CDR3 DNA reads as TGCGCCAGCAGCCTCCTAGCGGGAAGCTCCTACAATGAGCAGTTCTTC. Translating it yields CASSLLAGSSYNEQFF.

This clone turned up a few times. The chain links TRBV5-1 to TRBJ2-5, with 7 bases that match TRBD2. V lost 7 bases to trimming and J lost 2 bases; unmatched junction nucleotides: 5. The CDR3 consists of 13 residues. Germline loops: CDR1 SGHRS, CDR2 YFSETQ. The CDR3 DNA reads as TGCGCCAGCTCTCCTAGCGGACAAGAGACCCAGTACTTC. Translated: CASSPSGQETQYF.

This clone was detected a few times. V usage is TRBV2 and J usage is TRBJ1-2; D may be TRBD1 (5 bases). Looked up from germline, CDR1 is SNHLY and CDR2 is FYNNEI. CDR3 size: 13 residues. The V end lost 3 bases, the J end lost 6 bases, and 11 bases lay between the germline ends. The CDR3 bases are TGTGCCAGCAGTGAGGGCAGGGAAAATGGCTACACCTTC. It is translated as CASSEGRENGYTF.

This clone was counted a few times. Here the CDR3 reads CASSLAMGGPLHF. The DNA for the CDR3 is TGTGCCAGCAGCTTAGCAATGGGAGGGCCCCTCCACTTT. This chain uses TRBV7-2 with TRBJ1-6; no clear D. Trimming cost V 0 bases and J 13 bases, with 10 bases left between them. From germline, CDR1 is SGHTA and CDR2 FQGNSA. The CDR3 has 13 residues.

The V gene is TRBV9, the J gene TRBJ1-2; TRBD1 aligns across 10 bases. Germline V gives CDR1 SGDLS, CDR2 YYNGEE. Trimming at V came to 3 bases and at J to 2 bases, leaving 7 bases not matched to a gene. The CDR3 length is 16 residues. CDR3 bases: TGTGCCAGCAGCGACTCCTGGACAGGGGGAAACTATGGCTACACCTTC. Amino acid sequence: CASSDSWTGGNYGYTF.

The chain is built from TRBV5-6 and TRBJ2-3, with 12 nucleotides matching TRBD1. The germline V gene encodes CDR1 SGHDT and CDR2 YYEEEE. Germline trimming cut 4 bases from V and 6 bases from J; bases unmatched to any gene: 9. The CDR3 contains 16 residues. DNA of the CDR3: TGTGCCAGCAGCGTCTCGGGACAGGGGGCAGCTGATACGCAGTATTTT. Its protein product is CASSVSGQGAADTQYF.

This clone was counted between two and nine times. The chain joins TRBV7-8 to TRBJ2-1; TRBD2 matches 7 bases. The CDR3 length is 13 residues. CDR1 and CDR2 from the germline V gene are SGHVS and FQNEAQ. V was clipped by 4 bases and J by 4 bases; unmatched bases: 1. As DNA, the CDR3 is TGTGCCAGCAGCTCGGGACTATACAATGAGCAGTTCTTC. As protein: CASSSGLYNEQFF.

A few counts support this clone. The V call is TRBV30, the J call TRBJ2-3, with TRBD2 identical over 8 bases. The CDR3 contains 16 residues. V was clipped by 4 bases and J by 5 bases; unmatched bases: 14. Germline V gives CDR1 GTSNPN, CDR2 SVGIG (reference sequence). The CDR3 loop reads CAWTRGDSLLGDTQYF. CDR3 DNA: TGTGCCTGGACGCGGGGGGACTCGCTATTGGGAGATACGCAGTATTTT.

This clone came up a few times. CDR3 sequence reads: CASSPSSRTGELFF. In nucleotides, the CDR3 is TGTGCCAGCAGCCCGAGTTCTAGGACCGGGGAGCTGTTTTTT. The chain links TRBV7-3 to TRBJ2-2; no firm D call. The CDR3 runs to 14 residues. V shed 5 bases and J shed 5 bases, with 12 bases lying between them. CDR1 SGHTA and CDR2 FQGTGA come from the germline V gene.

This clone has a handful of counts. V is TRBV2 and J is TRBJ1-1, with a tentative D call TRBD1 (5 bases). The V and J ends lost 2 bases and 11 bases respectively, with 15 bases between them. The CDR3 runs to 13 residues. CDR1 and CDR2 from the germline V gene are SNHLY and FYNNEI. The CDR3, as DNA: TGTGCCAGCAGTGAAAATCGTCAGGGTATGGCTTTCTTT. Encoded protein: CASSENRQGMAFF. Looking up the rest from reference TRBV2 and TRBJ1-1 gives the full variable domain: EPEVTQTPSHQVTQMGQEVILRCVPISNHLYFYWYRQILGQKVEFLVSFYNNEISEKSEIFDDQFSVERPDGSNFTLKIRSTKLEDSAMYFCASSENRQGMAFFGQGTRLTVV.

This rearrangement joins TRBV27 to TRBJ2-3; 7 nucleotides agree with TRBD2. Trimming at V came to 2 bases and at J to 6 bases, leaving 5 bases not matched to a gene. The length of the CDR3 is 14 residues. Germline lookup yields CDR1 MNHEY and CDR2 SMNVEV (reference sequence). The CDR3 DNA reads as TGTGCCAGCAGTTTAGGGGGGGTAGGGGATACGCAGTATTTT. Translated, it gives CASSLGGVGDTQYF.

The J gene is TRBJ2-6, the V gene TRBV5-1, with D maybe TRBD1 (6 bases). CDR3 length equals 18 residues. Germline V gene sequence: CDR1 SGHRS, CDR2 YFSETQ. The V and J ends lost 5 bases and 0 bases respectively, with 18 bases between them. CDR3 sequence: CASSKSGTPSSGANVLTF. The CDR3 nucleotides are TGCGCCAGCAGTAAATCCGGGACACCGAGCTCTGGGGCCAACGTCCTGACTTTC.

This rearrangement joins TRBV5-6 to TRBJ2-5; 9 bases agree with TRBD1. The CDR3 length is 14 residues. After removal of 4 bases from V and 4 bases from J, the junction contained 5 bases not matched to a gene. The germline V gene has CDR1 SGHDT and CDR2 YYEEEE. The CDR3 sequence: CASSAMTGGETQYF. The CDR3 coding sequence is TGTGCCAGCAGCGCTATGACAGGGGGAGAGACCCAGTACTTC.

The sample holds a few counts of this clone. This chain uses TRBV7-2 with TRBJ1-2; 8 nucleotides align to TRBD1. In germline, CDR1 is SGHTA, CDR2 FQGNSA. The length of the CDR3 is 15 residues. Unmatched junction bases numbered 3, after V lost 3 bases and J lost 0 bases. The CDR3 loop reads CASSFQGAANYGYTF. CDR3 nucleotides: TGTGCCAGCAGCTTCCAGGGGGCTGCTAACTATGGCTACACCTTC.

This chain joins TRBV4-1 and TRBJ2-5, with 10 bases lining up with TRBD2. The CDR3 contains 19 residues. In germline, CDR1 is MGHRA, CDR2 YSYEKL. V lost 3 bases, J lost 3 bases, and 16 bases stayed unmatched. CDR3 in DNA: TGCGCCAGCAGCCAGGCAAGACGAGCGACTAGCGGGTATAAAGAGACCCAGTACTTC. It is translated as CASSQARRATSGYKETQYF.

The chain carries TRBV11-2 and TRBJ2-5, with a tentative D call TRBD2 (5 bases). Per the germline V gene, CDR1 is SGHAT and CDR2 is FQNNGV. This CDR3 has 13 amino acids. V was pared by 6 bases and J by 2 bases, with 10 bases between. CDR3 in DNA: TGTGCCAGCAGGAGGGCAGGACAAGAGACCCAGTACTTC. Protein product: CASRRAGQETQYF.

The chain links TRBV5-1 to TRBJ1-2; a weak D match, TRBD1 (6 bases). Per the germline V gene, CDR1 is SGHRS and CDR2 is YFSETQ. This CDR3 has 13 amino acids. V lost 5 bases and J lost 8, with 16 bases in between. CDR3 sequence (DNA): TGCGCCAGCAGATCCGGGACAACCACGGGCTACACCTTC. The encoded protein is CASRSGTTTGYTF.

This chain links TRBV5-4 with TRBJ2-1, with 7 nucleotides matching TRBD2. Germline V CDR1 and CDR2: SGHNT, YYREEE (reference sequence). This CDR3 region has 16 residues. J lost 4 bases, V lost 4 bases, and 11 bases had no gene match. CDR3 protein: CASSVGGLAEYNEQFF. The CDR3 nucleotides are TGTGCCAGCAGCGTCGGTGGGCTAGCGGAATACAATGAGCAGTTCTTC.